This T cell receptor (beta chain) was sequenced in a study of T-cell memory formation after mild COVID-19. Across the study: Clusters of TCRs were largely donor specific. The study's findings and limits: Of the contracting clones, CD4+ ones lay mainly in CM and EM, and CD8+ ones in EMRA.

One entry per CDR3 protein results from TCRdb running MiXCR on the 5' RACE reads. The repertoire holds fewer than 550,000 distinct CDR3 sequences, with roughly 20% as singletons. Deletions cut 6 bases from V and 5 bases from J, with 11 bases between. The CDR3 is made up of 14 amino acids. This clonotype was observed a few times. The antigen is not known. The chain has TRBV12-3 or TRBV12-4 and TRBJ1-6; D gene unclear. This sequence originates from an adult woman who had mild COVID-19 (a few samples of this study predate the infection). Cell type and time point are not known. The sample consisted of PBMCs or a T cell subset sorted from them (not recorded which). The CDR3, as DNA: TGTGCCAGCAGGCGTCTTAGCGATAATTCACCCCTCCACTTT. Translated: CASRRLSDNSPLHF.